Below, one TCR beta chain is given with its context. Only in-frame clones appear in the TCRdb table, and some are missing; sequencing was by immunoSEQ multiplex PCR. This sample yields 150,000 or so clones, of which roughly 78% are seen a single time; around 5.5% belongs to the top ten. The data were obtained in a study of blood T cell repertoires in COVID-19. The wider study: Spain, Italy and the United States supplied samples that represented acute and convalescent COVID-19.

The study drew participants aged roughly 18 to 95 years from around 24 US areas. Cohort placement rested on clinical history that participants reported themselves. The source is a woman in her forties or fifties who had recovered from COVID-19. Sequenced input: PBMCs or T cells enriched from blood (not recorded which).

CDR3 in DNA: TGTGCCAGCAGTTTGGGGGAGGGTACCTACGAGCAGTACTTC. This gives the protein CASSLGEGTYEQYF. The rearrangement links TRBV27 to TRBJ2-7; 7 nucleotides align to TRBD2. Trimming at V came to 3 bases and at J to 2 bases, leaving 4 bases not matched to a gene. CDR1 and CDR2 (germline): MNHEY, SMNVEV (reference sequence). The CDR3 is made up of 14 amino acids.